This T cell receptor (beta chain) was observed in a study of T-cell memory formation after mild COVID-19. Trimming stripped 2 bases from V and 5 bases from J, with 13 bases between. CDR1 is SGHRS and CDR2 is YFSETQ in the germline V gene. This CDR3 region has 15 residues. TCRdb redid the calling of the 5' RACE reads with MiXCR, one entry per CDR3 protein. The repertoire holds 270,000 or so distinct CDR3 sequences, with approximately 16% as singletons. The sequence derives from a man between 18 and 35 years old who had mild COVID-19 (a few samples of this study predate the infection). Cell type and time point are not known. This sequence joins TRBV5-1 and TRBJ2-2, with D possibly TRBD1 on 7 matching bases. Sequencing was carried out using PBMCs or a T cell subset sorted from them (not recorded which). The chain's CDR3 is CASSFRDSGTGELFF. Here the CDR3 DNA reads TGCGCCAGCAGCTTTCGGGACAGCGGGACCGGGGAGCTGTTTTTT.